Sequencing of this TCR beta chain was carried out in a study of human T cells and chemical hapten exposure. General observations from the study: Counts of TCRs expanded at PT1 correlated positively with patch test score.

As originally analysed: Ranging from roughly 23,224 to 750,000, TCR counts per sample had a median value of approximately 97,000. MiXCR, run by TCRdb on the RACE reads, gives a single entry per CDR3 protein. TCRdb, not the authors, supplied the V and J calls. The repertoire has approximately 370,000 distinct CDR3 sequences, over 5% of them found once; the top ten carry around 8%. This clonotype has ten or more counts. What it binds is unknown. Time point here: pre-sensitization, week 0. The sample's treatment: therapeutic diphenylcyclopropenone sensitization with weekly scalp DPC. Each patch-test visit's blood sample preceded patch application. Total RNA extraction was carried out from unfractionated whole blood. The source of this sequence is a woman younger than 30 with alopecia areata. Some clones in this sample may be carry-over from other donors' samples. The specimen was whole blood, collected in connection with sensitization to the hapten diphenylcyclopropenone (DPC).

The CDR3 sequence is CASNVQRGNQPQHF. The CDR3, as DNA: TGTGCCAGCAACGTTCAGAGGGGCAATCAGCCCCAGCATTTT. The chain is built from TRBV6-2 or TRBV6-3 and TRBJ1-5; D remains ambiguous. This CDR3 has 14 residues. The germline V gene encodes CDR1 MNHEY and CDR2 SVGEGT. V gave up 7 bases and J gave up 2 bases, with 12 bases separating them.